Below are 23 T cell receptor beta chains sequenced from a single sample in a study of chemoradiotherapy in HPV16-positive cancers. The method was immunoSEQ multiplex PCR; TCRdb's version includes in-frame clones alone and lacks a portion of them. This sample has more than 9,000 clones; around 72% occur once, and the top ten carry roughly 14%. The specimen was collected from a patient who underwent chemoradiotherapy. Receptors originate from a human donor with HPV-associated anogenital cancer.

The chain is built from TRBV19 and TRBJ1-1; D perhaps matches TRBD1 (6 bases). Trimming cost V 3 bases and J 7 bases, with 12 bases left between them. Per germline, CDR1 LNHDA and CDR2 SQIVND (reference sequence). This CDR3 has 13 residues. CDR3 in amino acids: CASSIRTAREAFF. Written as DNA, the CDR3 is TGTGCCAGTAGTATCCGGACAGCCCGTGAAGCTTTCTTT.

The V and J genes are TRBV4-1 and TRBJ2-5, with D maybe TRBD2 (5 bases). This CDR3 region has 16 residues. Germline V gene lookup returns CDR1 MGHRA and CDR2 YSYEKL. Deletions cut 1 base from V and 5 bases from J, with 17 bases between. CDR3 nucleotide sequence: TGCGCCAGCAGCCAAGCTGCGGGCATGTGGTCGGAGACCCAGTACTTC. Protein sequence: CASSQAAGMWSETQYF.

Here the CDR3 reads CASSPIGDTEAFF. The CDR3 DNA reads TGTGCCAGCAGCCCTATTGGGGACACTGAAGCTTTCTTT. The chain combines TRBV7-6 with TRBJ1-1; D gene ambiguous. The CDR3 has 13 amino acids. Germline CDR1 and CDR2: SGHVS and FNYEAQ. V was clipped by 5 bases and J by 3 bases, with 10 bases between them.

This clone was seen a handful of times. The chain is built from TRBV7-9 and TRBJ1-1; no reliable D call. CDR3 length equals 12 residues. V dropped 2 bases and J dropped 3 bases, with 4 bases sitting between them. Germline V gives CDR1 SEHNR, CDR2 FQNEAQ (reference sequence). The CDR3 spells CASSLLDTEAFF. The CDR3 coding sequence is TGTGCCAGCAGCTTATTGGACACTGAAGCTTTCTTT.

The CDR3 reads CASSLEGQGAGGYTF. The CDR3 DNA reads TGCGCCAGCAGCTTGGAGGGACAGGGGGCCGGGGGCTACACCTTC. The chain recombines TRBV5-1 with TRBJ1-2, with 12 bases aligning to TRBD1. After removal of 0 bases from V and 8 bases from J, the junction contained 5 bases not matched to a gene. The CDR3 loop spans 15 amino acids. Germline CDR1 and CDR2: SGHRS and YFSETQ.

Only a few counts were recorded for this clone. The chain carries TRBV7-2 and TRBJ2-1; D gene ambiguous. Trimming removed 5 bases from V and 2 bases from J, with 7 bases in between. Germline CDR1 and CDR2: SGHTA and FQGNSA. CDR3 length: 13 amino acids. The CDR3 DNA sequence: TGTGCCAGCAGCCCCCCGCCCTACAATGAGCAGTTCTTC. It specifies CASSPPPYNEQFF.

The chain combines TRBV7-2 with TRBJ2-1; tentative D call: TRBD1 (6 bases). Looked up from germline, CDR1 is SGHTA and CDR2 is FQGNSA. The CDR3 is 13 residues long. Trimming shortened V by 3 bases and J by 6 bases, and 9 bases separated the two germline ends. CDR3 DNA sequence: TGTGCCAGCAGCTTTCAACAGGGCAATGAGCAGTTCTTC. This translates into CASSFQQGNEQFF.

CDR3 sequence (DNA): TGCGCCAGCAAGCCTGCGGGGGTAATCACAGATACGCAGTATTTT. It yields the protein CASKPAGVITDTQYF. The V and J genes are TRBV5-1 and TRBJ2-3; TRBD2 agrees at 7 bases. Germline V lookup: CDR1 SGHRS, CDR2 YFSETQ. Unmatched junction bases numbered 9, after V lost 6 bases and J lost 2 bases. There are 15 residues in the CDR3.

This clone has only a few counts. The chain recombines TRBV29-1 with TRBJ2-7, with D possibly TRBD2 on 5 matching bases. Trimming took 1 base from V and 4 from J, leaving 14 bases between them. The germline gives CDR1 SQVTM, CDR2 ANQGSEA. The CDR3 spans 14 residues. The chain's CDR3 is CSVEVPGSRYEQYF. The CDR3 DNA sequence: TGCAGCGTTGAAGTGCCGGGGTCTAGGTACGAGCAGTACTTC.

This clone has only a few counts. The J gene is TRBJ2-7, the V gene TRBV9; D might be TRBD1 (6 bases). Trimming took off 3 bases at V and 2 bases at J, with 12 bases between the two ends. Per the germline V gene, CDR1 is SGDLS and CDR2 is YYNGEE. This CDR3 has 14 residues. CDR3 in amino acids: CASSATGQTYEQYF. Here the CDR3 DNA reads TGTGCCAGCAGCGCGACAGGACAAACCTACGAGCAGTACTTC.

For the CDR3, the DNA is TGTGCCAGCAGCGTAGGGGACCCCTCTGGAAACACCATATATTTT. Residues: CASSVGDPSGNTIYF. The chain uses TRBV9 and TRBJ1-3; D possibly corresponds to TRBD1 (5 bases). There are 15 residues in the CDR3. The V and J ends lost 0 bases and 0 bases respectively, with 7 bases between them. The germline V gene encodes CDR1 SGDLS and CDR2 YYNGEE. The whole variable domain, remainder taken from reference TRBV9 and TRBJ1-3, is DSGVTQTPKHLITATGQRVTLRCSPRSGDLSVYWYQQSLDQGLQFLIQYYNGEERAKGNILERFSAQQFPDLHSELNLSSLELGDSALYFCASSVGDPSGNTIYFGEGSWLTVV.

The chain has TRBV14 and TRBJ2-6, with D perhaps matching TRBD1 (6 bases). Trimming took off 0 bases at V and 0 bases at J, with 18 bases between the two ends. This CDR3 has 20 residues. Germline CDR1 SGHDN, CDR2 FVKESK. This chain's CDR3 is CASSQDLGGGVSSGANVLTF. CDR3 in DNA: TGTGCCAGCAGCCAAGATCTAGGGGGTGGAGTAAGCTCTGGGGCCAACGTCCTGACTTTC.

V gene TRBV5-1 combines with J gene TRBJ2-6; D is unclear. Germline V gives CDR1 SGHRS, CDR2 YFSETQ. The CDR3 extends over 15 amino acids. Trimming stripped 0 bases from V and 4 bases from J, with 8 bases between. In DNA, the CDR3 is TGCGCCAGCAGCTTGGATGTATCCGGGGCCAACGTCCTGACTTTC. It translates to CASSLDVSGANVLTF.

This clone was observed once. The chain joins TRBV28 to TRBJ1-4; D is possibly TRBD1 (5 bases). The ends were cut back, 4 bases at V and 4 bases at J, with 10 bases in the middle. Germline V gene data show CDR1 as MDHEN and CDR2 as SYDVKM. The CDR3 has 14 amino acids. CDR3 in amino acids: CASSYDRYNEKLFF. The CDR3 region has the DNA TGTGCCAGCAGTTACGACAGATATAATGAAAAACTGTTTTTT.

J is TRBJ2-3 and V is TRBV5-1; TRBD1 agrees at 7 bases. From germline, CDR1 is SGHRS and CDR2 YFSETQ. V trimming: 6 bases; J trimming: 4 bases; junction bases outside the gene matches: 8. The CDR3 has 14 amino acids. DNA of the CDR3: TGCGCCAGCACCGCCGGGACAGCATCAGATACGCAGTATTTT. This codes for CASTAGTASDTQYF.

The chain links TRBV5-4 to TRBJ1-6; TRBD1 agrees at 11 bases. This CDR3 is built from 16 residues. Germline values: CDR1 SGHNT, CDR2 YYREEE (reference sequence). With V trimmed by 4 bases and J by 7 bases, 7 bases remained unmatched. As DNA, the CDR3 is TGTGCCAGCAGCGACGAAGGACAGGGGGCGAATTCACCCCTCCACTTT. Residues: CASSDEGQGANSPLHF.

The rearrangement links TRBV7-2 to TRBJ2-5; 9 positions agree with TRBD2. Germline-derived CDR1 and CDR2 are SGHTA and FQGNSA. The length of the CDR3 is 18 residues. Trimming at V came to 5 bases and at J to 5 bases, leaving 18 bases not matched to a gene. CDR3 sequence reads: CASSPRSRGGWSGETQYF. DNA of the CDR3: TGTGCCAGCAGCCCCCGATCGCGGGGGGGCTGGTCTGGTGAGACCCAGTACTTC.

This chain connects TRBV6-5 to TRBJ1-2; the match to TRBD1 covers 8 bases. The junction had 3 bases not matched to a gene; V was cut back by 2 bases and J by 7 bases. CDR1 and CDR2 (germline): MNHEY, SVGAGI. The CDR3 covers 13 residues. CDR3 protein: CASSYRTGFGYTF. CDR3 nucleotide sequence: TGTGCCAGCAGTTACCGGACAGGGTTTGGCTACACCTTC.

The chain links TRBV6-5 to TRBJ1-2; D is possibly TRBD1 (5 bases). The CDR3 covers 14 residues. Trimming stripped 3 bases from V and 5 bases from J, with 13 bases between. From germline, CDR1 is MNHEY and CDR2 SVGAGI. The CDR3 nucleotides are TGTGCCAGCAGTTATTCCAAAGGGGTTTATGGCTACACCTTC. Residues: CASSYSKGVYGYTF.

This clone was counted between two and nine times. This chain connects TRBV10-3 to TRBJ2-1; 11 nucleotides align to TRBD2. The CDR3 has 14 residues. Per the germline V gene, CDR1 is ENHRY and CDR2 is SYGVKD. The trim removed 10 bases at V and 4 bases at J, leaving 6 bases unmatched. The DNA for the CDR3 is TGTGCCACAAATAGCGGGGGGGATTACAATGAGCAGTTCTTC. This sequence encodes CATNSGGDYNEQFF.

This clone was picked up a small number of times. The junction departs from the called germline gene at one end, perhaps through a read error. The chain recombines TRBV7-3 with TRBJ1-5; no firm D call. Germline V gene data show CDR1 as SGHTA and CDR2 as FQGTGA. The CDR3 totals 8 residues. This chain's CDR3 is CASSFYLF. For the CDR3, the DNA is TGTGCCAGCAGCTTCTATCTATTT.

The V gene is TRBV10-1, the J gene TRBJ1-2; D may be TRBD1 (5 bases). Germline V gene sequence: CDR1 WNHNN, CDR2 SYGVQD (reference sequence). With 8 bases removed from V and 8 bases from J, the gap between germline ends came to 18 bases. This CDR3 comprises 13 residues. CDR3 sequence (DNA): TGCGCCAGCTCCCCCGGGACCGCGGGGGGCTACACCTTC. Protein product: CASSPGTAGGYTF.

This rearrangement joins TRBV2 to TRBJ2-1; 11 bases are shared with TRBD2. The germline CDR1 and CDR2 sequences are SNHLY and FYNNEI. After removal of 5 bases from V and 3 bases from J, the junction contained 6 bases not matched to a gene. The CDR3 runs to 16 residues. The DNA of the CDR3 is TGTGCCAGCAGTTACCCGACTAGCGGGGACTACAATGAGCAGTTCTTC. Translated: CASSYPTSGDYNEQFF.